This T cell receptor (beta chain) was sequenced during a study of radiotherapy plus CTLA-4 blockade in lung cancer. Profiling relied on immunoSEQ multiplex PCR, and the TCRdb table lists in-frame clones only, not all of them. Here the sample spans some 48,000 clones, roughly 90% being singletons. The source material was peripheral blood, sampled from a patient treated with radiotherapy plus ipilimumab. The clonotype was recovered from a human donor with non-small cell lung cancer that progressed on radiotherapy plus ipilimumab. Some clones in this sample may be carry-over from other donors' samples.

CDR3 amino acids: CASSAHHRDRLVDSNQPQHF. The DNA of the CDR3 is TGTGCCAGCAGCGCTCATCACCGGGACAGGCTTGTGGACAGCAATCAGCCCCAGCATTTT. The rearrangement uses TRBV11-3 and TRBJ1-5, with 8 bases identical to TRBD1. The V gene end was trimmed by 5 bases and the J gene end by 1 base; junction bases not matched to a gene: 19. The CDR3 is 20 amino acids. CDR1 SGHNT and CDR2 YENEEA come from the germline V gene.